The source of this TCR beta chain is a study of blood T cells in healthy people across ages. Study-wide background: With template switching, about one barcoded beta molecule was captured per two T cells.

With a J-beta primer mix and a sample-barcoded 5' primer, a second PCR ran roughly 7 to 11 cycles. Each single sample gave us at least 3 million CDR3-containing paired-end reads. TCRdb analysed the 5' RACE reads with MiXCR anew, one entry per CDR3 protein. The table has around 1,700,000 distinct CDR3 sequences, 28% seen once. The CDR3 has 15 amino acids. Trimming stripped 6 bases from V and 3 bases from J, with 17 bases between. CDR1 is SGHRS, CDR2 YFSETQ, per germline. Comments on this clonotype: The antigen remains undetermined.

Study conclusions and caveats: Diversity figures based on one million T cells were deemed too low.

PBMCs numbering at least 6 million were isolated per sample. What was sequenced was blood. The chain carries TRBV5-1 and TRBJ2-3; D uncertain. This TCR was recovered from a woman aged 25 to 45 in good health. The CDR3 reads CASNLAMLGTDTQYF. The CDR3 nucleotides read TGCGCCAGCAACCTGGCGATGCTGGGGACAGATACGCAGTATTTT. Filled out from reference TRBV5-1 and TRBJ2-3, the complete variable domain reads KAGVTQTPRYLIKTRGQQVTLSCSPISGHRSVSWYQQTPGQGLQFLFEYFSETQRNKGNFPGRFSGRQFSNSRSEMNVSTLELGDSALYLCASNLAMLGTDTQYFGPGTRLTVL.